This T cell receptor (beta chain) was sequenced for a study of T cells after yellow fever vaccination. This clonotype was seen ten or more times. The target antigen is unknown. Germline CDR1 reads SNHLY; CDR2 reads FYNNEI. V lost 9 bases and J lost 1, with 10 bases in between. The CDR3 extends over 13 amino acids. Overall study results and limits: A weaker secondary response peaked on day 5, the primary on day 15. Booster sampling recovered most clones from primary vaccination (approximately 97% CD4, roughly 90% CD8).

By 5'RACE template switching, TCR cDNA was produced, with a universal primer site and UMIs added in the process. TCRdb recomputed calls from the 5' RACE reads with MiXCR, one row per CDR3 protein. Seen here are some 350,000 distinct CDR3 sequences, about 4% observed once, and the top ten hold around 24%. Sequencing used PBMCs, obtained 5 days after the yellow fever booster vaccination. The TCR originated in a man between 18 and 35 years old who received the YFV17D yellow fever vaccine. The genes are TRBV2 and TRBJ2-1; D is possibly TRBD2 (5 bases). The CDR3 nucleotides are TGTGCCAGTACGGGGTCATCCTACAATGAGCAGTTCTTC. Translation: CASTGSSYNEQFF.